This paragraph reports one T cell receptor beta chain. Germline CDR1 reads MNHNS; CDR2 reads SASEGT. CDR3 length: 15 amino acids. V lost 6 bases to trimming and J lost 5 bases; unmatched junction nucleotides: 12. The method was immunoSEQ multiplex PCR; TCRdb's version includes in-frame clones alone and lacks a portion of them. The table has about 73,000 clones, 90% to 95% seen once. This entry is derived from a study of technical replicates of blood from several donors. Sequences were obtained from PBMCs. The rearrangement links TRBV6-1 to TRBJ2-5, with 7 positions matching TRBD1. This TCR came from a human donor in good health. Some clones in this sample may be carry-over from other donors' samples. The CDR3 reads CASRESRGPSETQYF. For the CDR3, the DNA is TGTGCCAGCAGAGAAAGTAGGGGGCCTTCTGAGACCCAGTACTTC.